These 2 T cell receptor beta chains share one sample of origin, sequenced in a study of cytomegalovirus exposure and HLA in healthy donors. Sequenced by immunoSEQ multiplex PCR; TCRdb stores in-frame clones only, minus some. The sample holds fewer than 120,000 clones, roughly 90% seen once. Sequencing was done on a sample of PBMCs. The receptors were sampled from a woman in her twenties or thirties in good health and CMV-seropositive.

V usage is TRBV28 and J usage is TRBJ2-2; 9 nucleotides line up with TRBD2. The CDR3 is 16 amino acids. Germline assignment: CDR1 MDHEN and CDR2 SYDVKM. V gave up 4 bases and J gave up 6 bases; unmatched junction bases: 9. The CDR3 sequence is CASSSDSGRSSGELFF. CDR3 bases: TGTGCCAGCAGTTCCGATAGCGGGAGAAGCTCCGGGGAGCTGTTTTTT. Looking up the rest from reference TRBV28 and TRBJ2-2 gives the full variable domain: DVKVTQSSRYLVKRTGEKVFLECVQDMDHENMFWYRQDPGLGLRLIYFSYDVKMKEKGDIPEGYSVSREKKERFSLILESASTNQTSMYLCASSSDSGRSSGELFFGEGSRLTVL.

The chain employs TRBV6-1 and TRBJ1-2, with unresolved D. The germline V gene encodes CDR1 MNHNS and CDR2 SASEGT. V lost 4 bases and J lost 7, with 10 bases in between. There are 12 residues in the CDR3. CDR3 protein: CASSVEVFGYTF. CDR3 bases: TGTGCCAGCAGTGTGGAGGTGTTTGGCTACACCTTC.